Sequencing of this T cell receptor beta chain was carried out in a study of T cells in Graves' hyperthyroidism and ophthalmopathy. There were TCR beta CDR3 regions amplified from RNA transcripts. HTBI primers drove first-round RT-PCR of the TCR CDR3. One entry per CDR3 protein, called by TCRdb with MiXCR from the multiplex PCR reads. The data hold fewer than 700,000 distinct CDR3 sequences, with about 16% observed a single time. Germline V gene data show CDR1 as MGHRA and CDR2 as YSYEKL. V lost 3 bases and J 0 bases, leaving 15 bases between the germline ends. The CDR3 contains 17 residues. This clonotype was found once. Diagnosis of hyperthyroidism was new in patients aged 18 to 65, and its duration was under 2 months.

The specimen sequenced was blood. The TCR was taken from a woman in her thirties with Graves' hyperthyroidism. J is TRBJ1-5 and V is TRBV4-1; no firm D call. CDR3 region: CASSHPRGQNSNQPQHF. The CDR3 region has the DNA TGCGCCAGCAGCCACCCAAGAGGGCAGAATAGCAATCAGCCCCAGCATTTT.